A selection of T cell receptor beta chains follows, all from one sample in a study of tumor-infiltrating lymphocytes in localized non-small cell lung cancer. Sequencing was performed with immunoSEQ multiplex PCR; in TCRdb, only in-frame clones are kept and a portion is missing. Here the sample spans about 15,000 clones, roughly 79% being singletons. Sequenced: lung tumor tissue. The receptors were gathered from a human donor with non-small cell lung cancer. Both conserved end residues are part of each CDR3. A D gene is named only where the DNA matches it firmly. Rows give clone size only sometimes, using once, few, many, or a class for an expanded clone.

V	D	J	size	DNA	CDR3
TRBV19	-	TRBJ2-7	-	TGTGCCAGCTCCATCCGGGCTAGCGTGGCCTACGAGCAGTACTTC	CASSIRASVAYEQYF
TRBV11-2	TRBD2	TRBJ2-5	-	TGTGCCAGCAGCTTGAATCCGGCGGGAGGGCGCCCAGAGACCCAGTACTTC	CASSLNPAGGRPETQYF
TRBV7-3	-	TRBJ2-2	-	TGTGCCAGCAGCCCAACGACCATCGGGGAGCTGTTTTTT	CASSPTTIGELFF
TRBV2	-	TRBJ2-1	-	TGTGCCAGCAGTGAACGGTCAAGCTCCTACAATGAGCAGTTCTTC	CASSERSSSYNEQFF
TRBV11-2	-	TRBJ1-1	-	TGTGCCAGCAGCTTAGTGCCTCGGGACACTGAAGCTTTCTTT	CASSLVPRDTEAFF
TRBV13	-	TRBJ1-2	-	TGTGCCAGCAGCTCTAGCAGGGGAACTAACTATGGCTACACCTTC	CASSSSRGTNYGYTF
TRBV30	TRBD1	TRBJ2-7	-	TGTGCCTGGAGTACCACCGGGACAGGGTTTGACTACGAGCAGTACTTC	CAWSTTGTGFDYEQYF
TRBV6-1	-	TRBJ2-1	-	TGTGCCAGCAGTTCAGGGGGGGGTTCCTACAATGAGCAGTTCTTC	CASSSGGGSYNEQFF
TRBV4-2	TRBD1	TRBJ1-4	-	TGTGCCAGCAGCCGTAGACAGGGGGCTGACTCTAATGAAAAACTGTTTTTT	CASSRRQGADSNEKLFF
TRBV30	-	TRBJ1-2	-	TGTGCCTGGAGTGTGGCGGGGAACGGGAAATATGGCTACACCTTC	CAWSVAGNGKYGYTF
TRBV11-2	-	TRBJ2-5	-	TGTGCCAGCAGCTTAGGTTTAGGCGCACAGACCCAGTACTTC	CASSLGLGAQTQYF
TRBV7-2	TRBD1	TRBJ1-1	once	TGTGCCAGCAGCATCACGGGGACAGGGGGCAACGTGAACACTGAAGCTTTCTTT	CASSITGTGGNVNTEAFF
TRBV19	-	TRBJ2-3	few	TGTGCCAGTAGTATAAGCGGGGCAGGGGGGGGTTCCACAGATACGCAGTATTTT	CASSISGAGGGSTDTQYF
TRBV7-3	TRBD1	TRBJ1-1	-	TGTGCCAGCAGCTTAGGACAGGGCACTGAAGCTTTCTTT	CASSLGQGTEAFF
TRBV10-3	-	TRBJ2-7	-	TGTGCCATCAGTGCCCAGGCCTACGAGCAGTACTTC	CAISAQAYEQYF
TRBV27	TRBD2	TRBJ2-7	-	TGTGCCAGCAGTACCGGGACTAGCGGGAGAAGGAGGTACGAGCAGTACTTC	CASSTGTSGRRRYEQYF
TRBV7-9	-	TRBJ1-6	few	TGTGCCAGCAGCCCGACAAGAGATAATTCACCCCTCCACTTT	CASSPTRDNSPLHF
TRBV5-1	-	TRBJ2-2	-	TGCGCCAGCAGTTACGCGGGAACCGGGGAGCTGTTTTTT	CASSYAGTGELFF
TRBV5-1	TRBD2	TRBJ2-1	-	TGCGCCAGCAGCTTGGTAGCTAGCGGGAGAAAAGATGAGCAGTTCTTC	CASSLVASGRKDEQFF
TRBV25-1	-	TRBJ1-1	-	TGTGCCAGCGGAGAGTGGGAGAGGGCTTTCTTT	CASGEWERAFF
TRBV19	-	TRBJ2-1	-	TGTGCCAGTAGCCTTAAACCGGGACCCCCATACAATGAGCAGTTCTTC	CASSLKPGPPYNEQFF
TRBV19	TRBD1	TRBJ2-7	-	TGTGCCAGTAGGGGGACAGTCGGGTACGAGCAGTACTTC	CASRGTVGYEQYF
TRBV25-1	TRBD2	TRBJ2-7	-	TGTGTCAGCAGTAAGCCGGGGGGGTTGGACTACGAGCAGTACTTC	CVSSKPGGLDYEQYF
TRBV11-3	-	TRBJ2-5	-	TGTGCCAGCAGCTTAAAACAGGGTTTGATGGGGCAAGAGACCCAGTACTTC	CASSLKQGLMGQETQYF
TRBV4-3	TRBD2	TRBJ2-3	-	TGCGCCAGCAGCCAAGTCCGAGGACTAGCTCCAGATACGCAGTATTTT	CASSQVRGLAPDTQYF
TRBV7-8	-	TRBJ1-5	-	TGTGCCAGCAGCCCCTCGAATGGGCATCAGCCCCAGCATTTT	CASSPSNGHQPQHF